A selection of T cell receptor beta chains follows, all from one sample in a study of blood T cell repertoires in COVID-19. Assay: immunoSEQ multiplex PCR; the TCRdb copy retains only in-frame clones and omits some. The repertoire holds some 400,000 clones, with around 87% as singletons. Sequencing input: PBMCs or T cells enriched from blood (not recorded which). These receptors were taken from a man aged 25 to 40 who had recovered from COVID-19. CDR3s include the opening cysteine and the closing phenylalanine or tryptophan. A D gene is named only where the DNA matches it firmly. A row's size may be missing; if present it is once, few, many or a size class.

length	D	V	J	size	CDR3	DNA
15	.	TRBV9	TRBJ2-7	.	CASSRTGSLIYEQYF	TGTGCCAGCAGTCGTACAGGCAGCCTCATTTACGAGCAGTACTTC
15	TRBD1	TRBV30	TRBJ1-3	.	CAWSETGAKGNTIYF	TGTGCCTGGAGTGAAACAGGGGCAAAAGGAAACACCATATATTTT
18	TRBD1	TRBV5-1	TRBJ1-4	.	CASSLGVPGGRTNEKLFF	TGCGCCAGCAGCTTGGGTGTGCCAGGGGGCAGGACTAATGAAAAACTGTTTTTT
16	TRBD1	TRBV7-8	TRBJ2-5	.	CASSLVRGQMEKTQYF	TGTGCCAGCAGCTTAGTTAGGGGGCAGATGGAAAAGACCCAGTACTTC
19	TRBD2	TRBV5-1	TRBJ2-3	.	CASSFPGTSGATSTDTQYF	TGCGCCAGCAGCTTCCCCGGGACTAGCGGGGCTACTAGCACAGATACGCAGTATTTT
13	TRBD1	TRBV5-4	TRBJ1-1	.	CASSPDRGTEAFF	TGTGCCAGCAGCCCAGACAGGGGCACTGAAGCTTTCTTT
12	.	TRBV11-2	TRBJ2-7	.	CASSGTGGEQYF	TGTGCCAGCAGCGGAACTGGCGGTGAGCAGTACTTC
13	.	TRBV18	TRBJ2-1	once	CASAQGSYNEQFF	TGTGCCAGCGCCCAGGGCTCCTACAATGAGCAGTTCTTC
15	.	TRBV7-2	TRBJ2-7	.	CASSSGGRGSYEQYF	TGTGCCAGCAGCTCCGGGGGGCGGGGCTCCTACGAGCAGTACTTC
18	.	TRBV7-9	TRBJ1-5	.	CASSFSPGRLYSNQPQHF	TGTGCCAGCAGCTTCTCTCCTGGCAGGCTGTATAGCAATCAGCCCCAGCATTTT
14	.	TRBV30	TRBJ1-6	.	CAYYRGGRNSPLHF	TGTGCCTATTACCGGGGGGGTAGGAATTCACCCCTCCACTTT
14	.	TRBV18	TRBJ1-5	.	CASSSTDSNQPQHF	TGTGCCAGCTCGTCGACAGATAGCAATCAGCCCCAGCATTTT
12	.	TRBV30	TRBJ1-1	few	CAWGPLSTEAFF	TGTGCCTGGGGCCCTTTGAGCACTGAAGCTTTCTTT
16	.	TRBV4-3	TRBJ2-3	.	CASSQDPPSGTDTQYF	TGCGCCAGCAGCCAAGATCCCCCTAGCGGCACAGATACGCAGTATTTT
14	.	TRBV19	TRBJ1-5	once	CASSDSGVNQPQHF	TGTGCCAGTAGTGACTCAGGGGTCAATCAGCCCCAGCATTTT
16	TRBD1	TRBV19	TRBJ1-2	.	CAKKAGQGPANYGYTF	TGTGCCAAAAAGGCGGGACAGGGGCCAGCTAACTATGGCTACACCTTC
14	TRBD1	TRBV12-5	TRBJ1-4	few	CASGLGTGVEKLFF	TGTGCTAGTGGCCTGGGGACAGGGGTCGAAAAACTGTTTTTT
14	TRBD1	TRBV30	TRBJ1-6	.	CAWSRTGNQFTLHF	TGTGCCTGGAGTCGGACAGGCAACCAATTCACCCTCCACTTT
18	.	TRBV12-5	TRBJ2-7	once	CASGSPGNERSDRYEQYF	TGTGCTAGTGGTTCGCCGGGCAACGAGCGATCCGACAGGTACGAGCAGTACTTC
14	TRBD2	TRBV7-6	TRBJ2-1	once	CASSWGGALNEQFF	TGTGCCAGCAGCTGGGGAGGGGCTCTCAATGAGCAGTTCTTC
14	TRBD1	TRBV5-1	TRBJ1-2	.	CASSQSQGNYGYTF	TGCGCCAGCAGCCAATCACAGGGGAACTATGGCTACACCTTC
17	.	TRBV15	TRBJ1-2	few	CATSRDTATGAFDGYTF	TGTGCCACCAGCAGAGACACGGCGACAGGAGCTTTCGATGGCTACACCTTC